This entry lists 15 T cell receptor beta chains sequenced from one sample in a study of graft-versus-host responses after intestinal transplantation. Profiling relied on immunoSEQ multiplex PCR, and the TCRdb table lists in-frame clones only, not all of them. The sample has tens of thousands of clones, roughly 95% seen once. Antigens of these TCRs are unknown. Specimen: unstimulated CD8+ T cells sorted from spleen or lymph node cells, collected before transplant. These TCRs come from a human donor who was the organ donor for an intestinal transplant.

A few counts support this clone. The chain combines TRBV7-9 with TRBJ1-3; a weak D match, TRBD1 (5 bases). CDR3 length: 18 residues. Trimming removed 1 base at V and 0 bases at J, with 16 bases between. CDR1 and CDR2 (germline): SEHNR, FQNEAQ (reference sequence). The CDR3 region is CASSLVWDFPISGNTIYF. DNA for the CDR3: TGTGCCAGCAGCTTAGTATGGGACTTCCCGATCTCTGGAAACACCATATATTTT.

This clone was seen only a few times. CDR3 loop: CAWTQAESSSYEQYF. The CDR3 nucleotides are TGTGCCTGGACTCAGGCCGAGTCCAGCTCCTACGAGCAGTACTTC. The chain uses TRBV30 and TRBJ2-7; D uncertain. The CDR3 spans 15 residues. Germline CDR1 and CDR2: GTSNPN and SVGIG (reference sequence). Between the trimmed V and J ends, which lost 4 bases and 0 bases, there was a span of 16 bases. Based on the CDR3 plus reference TRBV30 and TRBJ2-7, the full variable domain is SQTIHQWPATLVQPVGSPLSLECTVEGTSNPNLYWYRQAAGRGLQLLFYSVGIGQISSEVPQNLSASRPQDRQFILSSKKLLLSDSGFYLCAWTQAESSSYEQYFGPGTRLTVT.

CDR3 region: CAWFTRTGEYEQYF. CDR3 bases: TGTGCCTGGTTCACCCGGACAGGGGAGTACGAGCAGTACTTC. The V gene is TRBV30, the J gene TRBJ2-7; 9 bases align to TRBD1. CDR3 length: 14 residues. Per the germline V gene, CDR1 is GTSNPN and CDR2 is SVGIG (reference sequence). V shed 5 bases and J 4 bases; nucleotides not matched to a gene: 9.

The gene calls are TRBV7-9 and TRBJ1-1; the match to TRBD1 covers 11 bases. Germline V gene data show CDR1 as SEHNR and CDR2 as FQNEAQ (reference sequence). The CDR3 consists of 15 residues. J was trimmed by 0 bases and V by 5 bases; bases with no gene match: 2. The DNA for the CDR3 is TGTGCCAGCAGCCAGGGACAGGGGGTGAACACTGAAGCTTTCTTT. This codes for CASSQGQGVNTEAFF.

This chain uses TRBV4-3 with TRBJ2-3; D uncertain. Germline CDR1 and CDR2: LGHNA and YSLEER. V was pared by 4 bases and J by 1 base, with 9 bases between. The CDR3 runs to 14 residues. For the CDR3, the DNA is TGCGCCAGCAGCCTTCTCGGAGGCACAGATACGCAGTATTTT. Residues: CASSLLGGTDTQYF.

The V call is TRBV5-6, the J call TRBJ2-3, with D possibly matching TRBD2 (6 bases). V dropped 4 bases and J dropped 6 bases, with 6 bases sitting between them. CDR3 size: 11 residues. Germline CDR1 and CDR2: SGHDT and YYEEEE. The CDR3 region is CASSRGDTQYF. CDR3 in DNA: TGTGCCAGCAGCCGGGGGGATACGCAGTATTTT.

The rearrangement joins TRBV4-2 to TRBJ2-7; D might be TRBD2 (6 bases). Trimming stripped 4 bases from V and 3 bases from J, with 10 bases between. The germline CDR1 and CDR2 sequences are LGHNA and YNFKEQ. The CDR3 contains 13 residues. The CDR3: CASSPTRGYEQYF. CDR3 nucleotides: TGTGCCAGCAGCCCGACTAGAGGCTACGAGCAGTACTTC.

Only one count was recorded for this clone. This sequence joins TRBV4-1 and TRBJ2-7; D ambiguous. The CDR3 has 13 residues. The V gene lost 1 base and the J gene lost 5 bases, with 9 bases spanning the gap. Looked up from germline, CDR1 is MGHRA and CDR2 is YSYEKL. Written as DNA, the CDR3 is TGCGCCAGCAGCCAAGGGTCTGGCCACGAGCAGTACTTC. It specifies CASSQGSGHEQYF.

Written as DNA, the CDR3 is TGTGCCAGCAGCTCGGAAGCAATCCACGAGCAGTACTTC. It translates to CASSSEAIHEQYF. The V and J genes are TRBV7-9 and TRBJ2-5, with D unclear. The DNA end is a closer match to TRBJ2-7, so the J assignment may be wrong. The V gene's germline CDR1 is SEHNR and CDR2 FQNEAQ (reference sequence). The CDR3 totals 13 residues.

The rearrangement links TRBV6-5 to TRBJ2-7; maybe TRBD2 (7 bases). The germline V gene encodes CDR1 MNHEY and CDR2 SVGAGI. The CDR3 loop spans 16 amino acids. Trimming removed 3 bases at V and 5 bases at J, with 20 bases between. CDR3 in amino acids: CASSYRGARPSNEQYF. CDR3 in DNA: TGTGCCAGCAGTTATCGGGGGGCCAGACCTTCTAACGAGCAGTACTTC.

The DNA of the CDR3 is TGTGCCTCCCGGGGGGCCCCCACCCCGCCTTACGAGCAGTACTTC. Its translation: CASRGAPTPPYEQYF. The chain couples TRBV10-3 to TRBJ2-7; possible D gene TRBD2, 7 bases. This CDR3 region has 15 residues. V was trimmed by 11 bases and J by 4 bases, leaving 24 bases between them. CDR1 is ENHRY and CDR2 is SYGVKD in the germline V gene.

This sequence joins TRBV2 and TRBJ2-7; 8 bases match TRBD2. The V gene end was trimmed by 7 bases and the J gene end by 4 bases; junction bases not matched to a gene: 15. This CDR3 has 16 amino acids. Germline CDR1 is SNHLY and CDR2 is FYNNEI. CDR3 sequence (DNA): TGTGCCAGCATTTGGTCCGTGCGCGGGGGGTGGTACGAGCAGTACTTC. It codes for CASIWSVRGGWYEQYF.

This chain uses TRBV4-1 with TRBJ2-7; D gene ambiguous. This CDR3 has 15 amino acids. Germline lookup yields CDR1 MGHRA and CDR2 YSYEKL. V was clipped by 1 base and J by 2 bases, with 12 bases between them. The CDR3 region is CASSQGSTSTYEQYF. The CDR3 bases are TGCGCCAGCAGCCAAGGATCTACGTCGACCTACGAGCAGTACTTC.

The genes are TRBV27 and TRBJ2-1; D ambiguous. V dropped 4 bases and J dropped 5 bases, with 12 bases sitting between them. The CDR3 runs to 14 residues. Germline CDR1 is MNHEY and CDR2 is SMNVEV (reference sequence). In DNA form, the CDR3 reads TGTGCCAGCAGTTCTGTTTTCGGAGACAATGAGCAGTTCTTC. Its translation is CASSSVFGDNEQFF.

The rearrangement uses TRBV2 and TRBJ2-6, with D uncertain. V was shortened by 5 bases and J by 5 bases, with 25 bases between the two germline ends. Germline V lookup: CDR1 SNHLY, CDR2 FYNNEI. CDR3 length: 19 residues. The CDR3 loop is CASSNFTYPIQSRANVLTF. DNA of the CDR3: TGTGCCAGCAGTAACTTTACTTACCCGATACAAAGTCGGGCCAACGTCCTGACTTTC. Using reference TRBV2 and TRBJ2-6 for the parts outside the CDR3, the full variable domain is EPEVTQTPSHQVTQMGQEVILRCVPISNHLYFYWYRQILGQKVEFLVSFYNNEISEKSEIFDDQFSVERPDGSNFTLKIRSTKLEDSAMYFCASSNFTYPIQSRANVLTFGAGSRLTVL.